The T cell receptor (beta chain) described here comes from a study of T-cell memory formation after mild COVID-19. Via MiXCR, TCRdb re-called the 5' RACE reads, giving one row per CDR3 protein. The sample consists of some 300,000 distinct CDR3 sequences, around 20% of them appearing once. V was clipped by 0 bases and J by 2 bases; unmatched bases: 3. The germline gives CDR1 SGDLS, CDR2 YYNGEE. This CDR3 has 16 residues. A few counts support this clonotype. The specimen sequenced was PBMCs or a T cell subset sorted from them (not recorded which). This chain uses TRBV9 with TRBJ2-5; TRBD2 matches at 11 bases. The clonotype originates from a man younger than 35 who had mild COVID-19 (a few samples of this study predate the infection). Cell type and time point are not known. The CDR3 loop reads CASSVGLAGGQETQYF. As DNA, the CDR3 is TGTGCCAGCAGCGTAGGTCTAGCGGGGGGACAAGAGACCCAGTACTTC. The entire variable domain, with the rest obtained from reference TRBV9 and TRBJ2-5, is as follows: DSGVTQTPKHLITATGQRVTLRCSPRSGDLSVYWYQQSLDQGLQFLIQYYNGEERAKGNILERFSAQQFPDLHSELNLSSLELGDSALYFCASSVGLAGGQETQYFGPGTRLLVL.